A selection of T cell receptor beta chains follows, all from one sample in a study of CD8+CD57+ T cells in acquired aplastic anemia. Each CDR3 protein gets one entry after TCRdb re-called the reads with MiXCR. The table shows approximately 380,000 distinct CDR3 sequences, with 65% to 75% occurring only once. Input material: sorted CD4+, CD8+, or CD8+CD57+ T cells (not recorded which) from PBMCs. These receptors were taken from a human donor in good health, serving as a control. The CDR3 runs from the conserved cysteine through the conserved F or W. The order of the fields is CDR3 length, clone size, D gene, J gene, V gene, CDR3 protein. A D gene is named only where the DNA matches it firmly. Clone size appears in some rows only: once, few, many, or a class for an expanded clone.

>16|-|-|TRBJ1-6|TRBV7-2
CASSLGGRGRYAPLHF
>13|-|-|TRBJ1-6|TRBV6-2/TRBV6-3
CASTPRVSSPLHF
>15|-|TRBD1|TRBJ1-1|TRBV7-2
CASSSTGATDTQYFF
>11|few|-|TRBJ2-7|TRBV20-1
CSARAGPEQYF
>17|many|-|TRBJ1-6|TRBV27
CASSRQLMRDYNSPLHF
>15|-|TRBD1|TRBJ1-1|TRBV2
CASSPGQGEYTEAFF
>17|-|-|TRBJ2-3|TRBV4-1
CASSQDLPLFFTDTQYF
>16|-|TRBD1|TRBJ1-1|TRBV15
CATSSGRGRTNTEAFF
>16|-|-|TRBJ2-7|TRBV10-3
CAIGPRGYVRSFEQYF
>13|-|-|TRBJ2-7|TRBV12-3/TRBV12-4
CASTLGSVYEQYF
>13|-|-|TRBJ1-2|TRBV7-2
CASSLDSGGGYTF
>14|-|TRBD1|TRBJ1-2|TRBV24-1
CATNTGTGGEGYTF
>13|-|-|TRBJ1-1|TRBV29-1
CSVVRQMNTEAFF
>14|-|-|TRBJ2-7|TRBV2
CASRSERPSYEQYF
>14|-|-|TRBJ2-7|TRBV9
CASSELGGPYEKYF
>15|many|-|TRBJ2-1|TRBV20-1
CSAPQLGPRGDEQFF
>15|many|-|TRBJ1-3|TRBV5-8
CASSLYSHSGNTIYF
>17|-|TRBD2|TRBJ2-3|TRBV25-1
CASRRITSGGGTDTQYF
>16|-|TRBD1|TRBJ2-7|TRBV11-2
CASSLNPGQEDYEQYF
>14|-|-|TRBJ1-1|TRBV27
CASSLMALGTEAFF
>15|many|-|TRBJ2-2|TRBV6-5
CASRSGTANTGELFF
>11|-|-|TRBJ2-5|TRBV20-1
CSARAQGTQYF
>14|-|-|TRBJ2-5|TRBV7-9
CASSFGQGGGYTYF
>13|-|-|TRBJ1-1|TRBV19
CASTRGHKSDAFF
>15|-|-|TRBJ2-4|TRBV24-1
CATSASGVGKNIQYF
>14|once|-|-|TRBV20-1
CSAPFQGREETQYF
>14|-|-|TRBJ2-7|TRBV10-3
CAISSRDFPYEQYF
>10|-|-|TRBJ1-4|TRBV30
CAWTMGGSGF
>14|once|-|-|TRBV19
CAVGGAPGNRPQHF
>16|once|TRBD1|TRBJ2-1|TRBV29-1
CSIDGATGVTYNEQFF
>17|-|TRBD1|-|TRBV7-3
CASSQSGQDEQFFEQFF
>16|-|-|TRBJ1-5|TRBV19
CASSINRLYSNQPQHF
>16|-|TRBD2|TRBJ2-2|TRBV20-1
CSARDSGGSLSGELFF
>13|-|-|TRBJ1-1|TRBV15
CGTSKQENTEAFF
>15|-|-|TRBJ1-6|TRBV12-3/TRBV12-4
CASTFGGEADTPLHF
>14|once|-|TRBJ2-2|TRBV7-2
CASSLVGGPGNEQF
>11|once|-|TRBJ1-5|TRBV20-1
CSVFGTQPQHF
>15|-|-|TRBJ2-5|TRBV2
CASSLTMSADQAQHF
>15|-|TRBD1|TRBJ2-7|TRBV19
CASSGGQGSAYEQYF
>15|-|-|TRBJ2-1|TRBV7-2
CASSLVVGGAGVPFF
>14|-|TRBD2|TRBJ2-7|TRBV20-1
CSARTSGVSYEQYF
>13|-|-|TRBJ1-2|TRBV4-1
CASSALVGYGYTF
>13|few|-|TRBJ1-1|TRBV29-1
CSVEGGFNTEAFF
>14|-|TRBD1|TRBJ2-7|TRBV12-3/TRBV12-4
CASSLAGTANEEDF
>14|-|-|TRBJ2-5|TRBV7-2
CASSRFVGGETQYF
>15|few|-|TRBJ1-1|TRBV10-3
CAISGDRTMNTEAFF